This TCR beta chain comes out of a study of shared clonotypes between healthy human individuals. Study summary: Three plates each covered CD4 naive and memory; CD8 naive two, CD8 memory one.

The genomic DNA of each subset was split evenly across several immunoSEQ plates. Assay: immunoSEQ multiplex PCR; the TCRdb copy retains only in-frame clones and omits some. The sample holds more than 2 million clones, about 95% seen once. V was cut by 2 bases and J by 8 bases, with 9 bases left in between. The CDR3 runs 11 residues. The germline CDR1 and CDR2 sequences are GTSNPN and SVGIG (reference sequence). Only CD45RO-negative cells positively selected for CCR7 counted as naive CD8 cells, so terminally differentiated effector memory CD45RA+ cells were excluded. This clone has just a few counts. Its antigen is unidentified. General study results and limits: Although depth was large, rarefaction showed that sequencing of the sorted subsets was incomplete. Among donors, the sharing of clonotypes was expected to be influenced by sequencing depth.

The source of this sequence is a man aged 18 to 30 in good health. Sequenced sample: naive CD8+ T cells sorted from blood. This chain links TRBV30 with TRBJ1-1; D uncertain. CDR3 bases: TGTGCCTGGAGTAGCGGTCTCGAAGCTTTCTTT. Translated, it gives CAWSSGLEAFF.